This TCR beta chain was sequenced during a study of control samples from healthy donors and cancer patients. Clones were read by immunoSEQ multiplex PCR, and TCRdb kept only the in-frame ones, dropping some. The sample comprises about 120,000 clones, 89% of which are singletons, and roughly 43% rests with the top ten. The CDR3 loop spans 16 amino acids. CDR1 is SGHKS, CDR2 YYEKEE, per germline (reference sequence). The V gene lost 0 bases and the J gene lost 6 bases, with 18 bases spanning the gap. The chain recombines TRBV5-5 with TRBJ1-1; the D is unclear. The sequence came from a man between 45 and 60 years old in good health. Sequencing input: blood. The CDR3 here is CASSLVPGPSGPEAFF. DNA for the CDR3: TGTGCCAGCAGCTTGGTACCCGGCCCCAGTGGGCCTGAAGCTTTCTTT.